Each of the 26 T cell receptor beta chains below was sequenced from the same sample in a study of blood T cells in healthy people across ages (dated by TCRdb to between 2014 and 2016). The protocol used for the library was 5' RACE. The instrument was an Illumina HiSeq 2500. The second PCR ran for roughly 7 to 11 cycles and used a J-beta primer mix along with a sample-barcoded 5' primer. The public reads were reprocessed in TCRdb via fastp at Q25 and MiXCR, keeping in-frame beta chains. Rows merge per CDR3 protein into single entries with the most common DNA and genes. A total of about 780,000 distinct CDR3 sequences appear in this sample, about 47% of them only once. The top ten clonotypes cover approximately 18% of the sample. The source material was blood. The source of these receptors is a man aged 80 or over in good health.

J is TRBJ2-1 and V is TRBV29-1; no firm D call. Germline V gene lookup returns CDR1 SQVTM and CDR2 ANQGSEA. Trimming cost V 3 bases and J 2 bases, with 11 bases left between them. This CDR3 contains 14 residues. The CDR3 here is CSVDGPVPYNEQFF. As DNA, the CDR3 is TGCAGCGTTGACGGTCCAGTCCCCTACAATGAGCAGTTCTTC.

In this sample, this clonotype turned up a few times. The V call is TRBV2, the J call TRBJ2-7, with 8 positions matching TRBD1. Germline CDR1 is SNHLY and CDR2 is FYNNEI. The CDR3 runs to 14 residues. With 4 bases clipped from V and 4 bases from J, the junction kept 6 bases outside the gene matches. This CDR3 is CASSGAGGRYEQYF. CDR3 bases: TGTGCCAGCAGTGGAGCAGGGGGCAGGTACGAGCAGTACTTC.

This clonotype was recorded a few times. The chain joins TRBV29-1 to TRBJ2-3; 7 bases are shared with TRBD1. The CDR3 has 13 residues. Germline-derived CDR1 and CDR2 are SQVTM and ANQGSEA. The J segment lost 4 bases and the V segment lost 5 bases, leaving 6 bases of the junction unmatched. The CDR3 DNA reads TGCAGCGTTTTGGCAGGGGGTGCAGATACGCAGTATTTT. Translation gives CSVLAGGADTQYF.

The chain carries TRBV12-3 or TRBV12-4 and TRBJ1-2, with TRBD1 matching 9 bases. V trimming: 3 bases; J trimming: 8 bases; junction bases outside the gene matches: 4. The CDR3 loop spans 13 amino acids. CDR3 nucleotide sequence: TGTGCCAGCAGTTTGGACAGGGGCTGGGGCTACACCTTC. This encodes CASSLDRGWGYTF.

V usage is TRBV7-2 and J usage is TRBJ2-5; D perhaps matches TRBD2 (6 bases). CDR3 length equals 14 residues. V lost 6 bases to trimming and J lost 5 bases, with 16 bases between them. CDR1 is SGHTA, CDR2 FQGNSA, per germline. Written as DNA, the CDR3 is TGTGCCAGCAGTCGGGACTTTGGCGGGGAGACCCAGTACTTC. Translated: CASSRDFGGETQYF.

The chain has TRBV7-2 and TRBJ2-3; 9 bases are a match to TRBD2. The CDR3 contains 17 residues. Germline V gene sequence: CDR1 SGHTA, CDR2 FQGNSA. The trim removed 3 bases at V and 6 bases at J, leaving 13 bases unmatched. For the CDR3, the DNA is TGTGCCAGCAGCTTTCGGCGGCTAGCGGGATCCATGGATACGCAGTATTTT. Its protein product is CASSFRRLAGSMDTQYF.

The chain carries TRBV7-2 and TRBJ2-5; D perhaps matches TRBD1 (6 bases). This CDR3 has 14 residues. Trimming stripped 5 bases from V and 1 base from J, with 11 bases between. Germline V gives CDR1 SGHTA, CDR2 FQGNSA. The CDR3, as DNA: TGTGCCAGCAGCCGACGGGACACCCAAGAGACCCAGTACTTC. This translates into CASSRRDTQETQYF. Full variable domain (missing parts from reference TRBV7-2 and TRBJ2-5): GAGVSQSPSNKVTEKGKDVELRCDPISGHTALYWYRQSLGQGLEFLIYFQGNSAPDKSGLPSDRFSAERTGGSVSTLTIQRTQQEDSAVYLCASSRRDTQETQYFGPGTRLLVL.

The table lists this clonotype with a count of one. Possible read error: a much larger clone is one base away. V and J are TRBV6-5 and TRBJ2-1; no clear D. This CDR3 is 11 amino acids long. The V gene's germline CDR1 is MNHEY and CDR2 SVGAGI. Trimming cost V 1 base and J 8 bases, with 3 bases left between them. Here the CDR3 DNA reads TGTGCCAGCAGTTACTTCGATGAGCAGTTCTTC. The encoded protein is CASSYFDEQFF.

This chain uses TRBV29-1 with TRBJ1-4; D is unresolved. Germline V gene sequence: CDR1 SQVTM, CDR2 ANQGSEA. The CDR3 covers 12 residues. V gave up 4 bases and J gave up 5 bases, with 8 bases separating them. The CDR3 sequence is CSVAKSNEKLFF. In DNA form, the CDR3 reads TGCAGCGTTGCCAAATCGAATGAAAAACTGTTTTTT.

This chain connects TRBV28 to TRBJ2-6, with D perhaps assigned TRBD1 or TRBD2 (6 bases each). This CDR3 has 16 amino acids. V shed 6 bases and J shed 2 bases, with 14 bases lying between them. Germline V gene lookup returns CDR1 MDHEN and CDR2 SYDVKM. CDR3 protein: CASSFGGGTGANVLTF. In DNA form, the CDR3 reads TGTGCCAGCAGCTTTGGAGGGGGTACTGGGGCCAACGTCCTGACTTTC.

This clonotype has a handful of counts. This rearrangement joins TRBV4-3 to TRBJ2-7; tentative D call: TRBD1 (5 bases). The germline V and J ends were trimmed by 0 bases and 3 bases, with 6 bases remaining between them. The CDR3 contains 13 residues. The germline V gene encodes CDR1 LGHNA and CDR2 YSLEER. This CDR3 reads CASSQETDYEQYF. CDR3 DNA sequence: TGCGCCAGCAGCCAAGAGACAGACTACGAGCAGTACTTC.

The chain recombines TRBV2 with TRBJ2-2, with D perhaps TRBD2 (5 bases). Deletions cut 6 bases from V and 7 bases from J, with 15 bases between. The CDR3 is made up of 14 amino acids. Germline CDR1 and CDR2: SNHLY and FYNNEI. This CDR3 reads CASRRTSSDGELFF. The DNA of the CDR3 is TGTGCCAGCAGAAGGACTTCCTCCGACGGGGAGCTGTTTTTT.

This clonotype came up a few times. The rearrangement joins TRBV6-5 to TRBJ1-4; 7 nucleotides align to TRBD1. CDR1 and CDR2 (germline): MNHEY, SVGAGI. Trimming removed 2 bases from V and 7 bases from J; junction bases left unmatched: 4. The CDR3 length is 14 residues. This chain's CDR3 is CASSYRGGFEKLFF. CDR3 DNA: TGTGCCAGCAGTTACCGAGGGGGCTTTGAAAAACTGTTTTTT.

The CDR3 sequence: CASSEDRHNQPQHF. As DNA, the CDR3 is TGTGCCAGCAGCGAAGACAGACACAATCAGCCCCAGCATTTT. This rearrangement joins TRBV27 to TRBJ1-5, with D maybe TRBD1 (5 bases). CDR3 length equals 14 residues. From germline, CDR1 is MNHEY and CDR2 SMNVEV (reference sequence). V lost 6 bases, J lost 3 bases, and 12 bases lay in between.

The CDR3 spells CAWSAGLLREQYF. The CDR3 DNA reads TGTGCCTGGAGCGCAGGGCTATTGAGGGAGCAGTACTTC. This rearrangement joins TRBV30 to TRBJ2-4; the D gene could be TRBD1 or TRBD2 (5 bases each). The V and J ends lost 3 bases and 13 bases respectively, with 19 bases between them. This CDR3 contains 13 residues. Germline V CDR1 and CDR2: GTSNPN, SVGIG (reference sequence).

The chain carries TRBV12-3 or TRBV12-4 and TRBJ2-5; 9 positions match TRBD2. The CDR3 sequence is 15 residues long. V lost 3 bases and J lost 2; bases outside the gene matches: 4. DNA for the CDR3: TGTGCCAGCAGTTTGATTAGCGGGGGACAAGAGACCCAGTACTTC. This codes for CASSLISGGQETQYF.

The chain links TRBV4-1 to TRBJ2-1, with D maybe TRBD1 (5 bases). This CDR3 region has 18 residues. Germline assignment: CDR1 MGHRA and CDR2 YSYEKL. V lost 4 bases, J lost 0 bases, and 19 bases lay in between. The DNA for the CDR3 is TGCGCCAGCAGCCGAATAAGGCTCAGGGCGGACTCCTACAATGAGCAGTTCTTC. The encoded protein is CASSRIRLRADSYNEQFF.

This clonotype was observed a handful of times. This chain uses TRBV6-5 with TRBJ1-6; 9 bases map to TRBD1. The ends lost 5 bases at V and 7 bases at J; junction bases unmatched: 6. The CDR3 totals 15 residues. Germline V CDR1 and CDR2: MNHEY, SVGAGI. CDR3 DNA: TGTGCCAGCAGTAGTACCGGGACAGGGAATTCACCCCTCCACTTT. Translating gives CASSSTGTGNSPLHF.

V usage is TRBV4-2 and J usage is TRBJ2-3, with D perhaps matching TRBD2 (5 bases). The length of the CDR3 is 16 residues. V lost 3 bases and J 0 bases, leaving 13 bases between the germline ends. Per the germline V gene, CDR1 is LGHNA and CDR2 is YNFKEQ. For the CDR3, the DNA is TGTGCCAGCAGCCAGGGCGCGGAGGCTAGCACAGATACGCAGTATTTT. This encodes CASSQGAEASTDTQYF.

The chain recombines TRBV29-1 with TRBJ2-7; possibly TRBD1 for D (6 bases). Trimming took 4 bases from V and 2 from J, leaving 12 bases between them. The CDR3 runs 13 residues. The germline CDR1 and CDR2 sequences are SQVTM and ANQGSEA. CDR3 sequence reads: CSVGGLATYEQYF. As DNA, the CDR3 is TGCAGCGTTGGGGGGCTAGCAACCTACGAGCAGTACTTC.

This chain joins TRBV12-3 or TRBV12-4 and TRBJ2-1; the D is unclear. V lost 6 bases and J lost 10, with 13 bases in between. CDR3 length: 12 amino acids. CDR3 loop: CASRDSSAEQFF. In DNA, the CDR3 is TGTGCCAGCAGAGACTCGTCTGCGGAGCAGTTCTTC.

The V gene is TRBV7-2, the J gene TRBJ1-4, with TRBD1 as a possible D gene (6 bases). The CDR3 consists of 16 residues. Trimming removed 2 bases from V and 0 bases from J, with 10 bases in between. Per germline, CDR1 SGHTA and CDR2 FQGNSA. CDR3 in amino acids: CASSLRRGSTNEKLFF. The CDR3 coding sequence is TGTGCCAGCAGCTTAAGGAGGGGGTCAACTAATGAAAAACTGTTTTTT.

The chain employs TRBV2 and TRBJ2-3; the D gene is possibly TRBD1 (6 bases). Germline-derived CDR1 and CDR2 are SNHLY and FYNNEI. The CDR3 sequence is 13 residues long. Trimming removed 8 bases at V and 10 bases at J, with 19 bases between. The CDR3 spells CASPSATGWPQYF. The CDR3 nucleotides are TGTGCCAGCCCCTCGGCGACAGGTTGGCCGCAGTATTTT.

V and J are TRBV6-2 or TRBV6-3 and TRBJ2-1; 13 bases align to TRBD2. CDR3 length: 18 residues. Looked up from germline, CDR1 is MNHEY and CDR2 is SVGEGT. After removal of 4 bases from V and 0 bases from J, the junction contained 6 bases not matched to a gene. The CDR3 loop is CASSFTSGRGSSYNEQFF. The CDR3 DNA sequence: TGTGCCAGCAGTTTTACTAGCGGGAGGGGAAGCTCCTACAATGAGCAGTTCTTC.

In regard to this clonotype: It may be a read error: a sequence one base away is much more abundant. The chain has TRBV29-1 and TRBJ2-1; TRBD1 might be the D (6 bases). Per germline, CDR1 SQVTM and CDR2 ANQGSEA. The CDR3 extends over 14 amino acids. V lost 4 bases, J lost 6 bases, and 16 bases lay in between. Here the CDR3 reads CSVGGRQGVNEQFF. For the CDR3, the DNA is TGCAGCGTTGGGGGGCGGCAAGGGGTCAATGAGCAGTTCTTC.

This clonotype was seen more than once but under ten times. The J gene is TRBJ2-4, the V gene TRBV5-6, with 10 bases matching TRBD2. The CDR3 covers 19 residues. Germline CDR1 is SGHDT and CDR2 is YYEEEE. V lost 1 base to trimming and J lost 3 bases; unmatched junction nucleotides: 13. Here the CDR3 reads CASSLRLSGRRLDKNIQYF. In DNA, the CDR3 is TGTGCCAGCAGCTTGCGTCTTAGCGGGAGGAGATTGGACAAAAACATTCAGTACTTC.